Ten or more counts support the clone carrying this TCR beta chain. Its cognate antigen is unknown. The sample comes from a study of CD8+CD57+ T cells in acquired aplastic anemia. Study background: DNA recovered from sorted CD4+ and CD8+ cells had a mean of about 3.5 ug.

V shed 4 bases, J shed 6 bases, and the junction held 6 bases outside the gene matches. The CDR3 has 15 residues. Germline V CDR1 and CDR2: SGDLS, YYNGEE. Points from the study as a whole: Controls did not differ significantly from patients in CD8+ Simpson's diversity.

Sequencing involved patients with CD8+CD57+ cell expansion previously shown by flow cytometry. Every patient presented with severe acquired aplastic anemia. For CDR3 and TCR beta VDJ profiling, genomic DNA was the template used. From the reads, TCRdb called clonotypes with MiXCR, one entry per CDR3 protein. The sample has some 200,000 distinct CDR3 sequences, approximately 51% seen once. The chain recombines TRBV9 with TRBJ1-4, with 10 bases lining up with TRBD1. Sequences were obtained from sorted CD4+, CD8+, or CD8+CD57+ T cells (not recorded which) from PBMCs. The TCR originated in a human donor with aplastic anemia. Written as DNA, the CDR3 is TGTGCCAGCAGCCTAACCGGGACAGGGGATGAAAAACTGTTTTTT. This encodes CASSLTGTGDEKLFF. Full variable domain (remainder filled in from reference TRBV9 and TRBJ1-4): DSGVTQTPKHLITATGQRVTLRCSPRSGDLSVYWYQQSLDQGLQFLIQYYNGEERAKGNILERFSAQQFPDLHSELNLSSLELGDSALYFCASSLTGTGDEKLFFGSGTQLSVL.